Here is one T cell receptor (beta chain) with its context. The trim removed 5 bases at V and 4 bases at J, leaving 2 bases unmatched. The CDR3 totals 12 residues. Germline-derived CDR1 and CDR2 are SGHNT and YENEEA. This entry belongs to a study of patients and donors after allogeneic stem cell transplantation. TCRdb redid the calling of the RT-PCR reads with MiXCR, one entry per CDR3 protein. The sample contains approximately 99,000 distinct CDR3 sequences, roughly 35% of which appear only once. The gene calls are TRBV11-3 and TRBJ2-7; TRBD2 agrees at 7 bases. This receptor was obtained from a human donor who was either an allogeneic HSCT recipient or a stem cell or donor lymphocyte infusion donor (not recorded which). It is not recorded whose cells these are; they may come from a transplant donor. Sample: blood, either unsorted or a sorted T cell fraction (not recorded which). The CDR3 DNA follows: TGTGCCAGCAGCCCGGGGGGATACGAGCAGTACTTC. Translation gives CASSPGGYEQYF.